The 28 T cell receptor beta chains in this list originate from one sample, sequenced in a study of T cells in Graves' hyperthyroidism and ophthalmopathy (dated by TCRdb to the late 2010s). Libraries were made using multiplex PCR. Instrument used: Illumina HiSeq 2000. Amplification of TCR beta CDR3 regions was carried out from RNA transcripts. The TCR CDR3 was subjected to a first round of RT-PCR using the HTBI primer set and the Qiagen OneStep RT-PCR kit. The public reads were run again by TCRdb, first through fastp at Q25 and then through MiXCR, and only productive beta chains were kept. Merged by CDR3 protein, the rows form single entries marked with the most common genes and DNA. The sample has about 300,000 distinct CDR3 sequences on record, roughly 13% of them singletons. The top ten constitute around 8% of the sample. The sample taken for sequencing was blood. The source of these receptors is a middle-aged woman with Graves' hyperthyroidism.

The V gene is TRBV28, the J gene TRBJ2-7, with a tentative D call TRBD1 (5 bases). Germline V gene lookup returns CDR1 MDHEN and CDR2 SYDVKM. With 3 bases removed from V and 4 bases from J, the gap between germline ends came to 10 bases. The length of the CDR3 is 13 residues. The CDR3 sequence is CASSFQGPYEQYF. The CDR3 bases are TGTGCCAGCAGTTTCCAGGGTCCGTACGAGCAGTACTTC.

This clonotype was observed many times. The V gene is TRBV2, the J gene TRBJ1-2, with TRBD1 matching 10 bases. With 5 bases clipped from V and 5 bases from J, the junction kept 5 bases outside the gene matches. Germline CDR1 and CDR2: SNHLY and FYNNEI. The CDR3 contains 14 residues. The CDR3 DNA sequence: TGTGCCAGCAGTACTAGGACAGGGGGGTATGGCTACACCTTC. Protein: CASSTRTGGYGYTF.

This chain joins TRBV7-8 and TRBJ2-5; D is perhaps TRBD2 (6 bases). Germline CDR1 reads SGHVS; CDR2 reads FQNEAQ. Trimming shortened V by 4 bases and J by 5 bases, and 14 bases separated the two germline ends. The CDR3 extends over 14 amino acids. The CDR3 protein is CASSWGLMGETQYF. CDR3 sequence (DNA): TGTGCCAGCAGCTGGGGACTGATGGGGGAGACCCAGTACTTC. The full variable domain, in which reference TRBV7-8 and TRBJ2-5 provide the parts outside the CDR3, is GAGVSQSPRYKVAKRGQDVALRCDPISGHVSLFWYQQALGQGPEFLTYFQNEAQLDKSGLPSDRFFAERPEGSVSTLKIQRTQQEDSAVYLCASSWGLMGETQYFGPGTRLLVL.

This clonotype was seen ten or more times. The rearrangement uses TRBV19 and TRBJ2-5; 7 bases agree with TRBD2. In germline, CDR1 is LNHDA, CDR2 SQIVND (reference sequence). V dropped 4 bases and J dropped 1; count of bases not matched to a gene: 9. The CDR3 contains 16 residues. DNA of the CDR3: TGTGCCAGTAGTAGGGGGACTACCCCCTCCCAAGAGACCCAGTACTTC. Protein product: CASSRGTTPSQETQYF.

This clonotype was counted at least ten times. The chain recombines TRBV28 with TRBJ1-2; D is possibly TRBD1 (6 bases). Germline assignment: CDR1 MDHEN and CDR2 SYDVKM. CDR3 length: 15 residues. Trimming pared 4 bases from V and 8 bases from J, leaving 20 bases between. CDR3 nucleotides: TGTGCCAGCAGTTACTCATGGGGGCCTAGGTCGGGCTACACCTTC. Amino acid sequence: CASSYSWGPRSGYTF.

This clonotype has at least ten counts. This rearrangement joins TRBV30 to TRBJ1-1; 7 nucleotides align to TRBD1. The CDR3 extends over 14 amino acids. The J segment lost 0 bases and the V segment lost 3 bases, leaving 4 bases of the junction unmatched. CDR1 is GTSNPN and CDR2 is SVGIG in the germline V gene (reference sequence). CDR3 amino acids: CAWRAGGLNTEAFF. As DNA, the CDR3 is TGTGCCTGGAGGGCAGGGGGTTTGAACACTGAAGCTTTCTTT.

Ten or more counts support this clonotype. This chain connects TRBV12-3 or TRBV12-4 to TRBJ1-6, with D possibly being TRBD1 (6 bases). The CDR3 totals 14 residues. V was clipped by 3 bases and J by 7 bases, with 10 bases between them. CDR3 sequence (DNA): TGTGCCAGCAGTTTTCAAGGACAGAATTCACCCCTCCACTTT. Translated: CASSFQGQNSPLHF.

Ten or more counts support this clonotype. The rearrangement uses TRBV20-1 and TRBJ1-6, with TRBD1 as a possible D gene (5 bases). The germline V and J ends were trimmed by 0 bases and 6 bases, with 15 bases remaining between them. Germline V CDR1 and CDR2: DFQATT, SNEGSKA (reference sequence). The CDR3 has 16 residues. The CDR3 protein is CSARDPGTYGNSPLHF. In DNA form, the CDR3 reads TGCAGTGCTAGAGATCCAGGGACGTATGGTAATTCACCCCTCCACTTT.

This clonotype has at least ten counts. This chain connects TRBV2 to TRBJ2-7; 10 bases match TRBD1. The germline V gene encodes CDR1 SNHLY and CDR2 FYNNEI. The CDR3 sequence is 16 residues long. Trimming removed 5 bases from V and 2 bases from J; junction bases left unmatched: 9. DNA of the CDR3: TGTGCCAGCAGTACTAGGGACAGGGGAGTTCCCTACGAGCAGTACTTC. Amino acids: CASSTRDRGVPYEQYF.

This clonotype was detected a few times. A much bigger clone sits one base away, suggesting this may be a read error. The gene calls are TRBV7-8 and TRBJ1-2; D gene uncertain. CDR3 length: 12 residues. Germline assignment: CDR1 SGHVS and CDR2 FQNEAQ. CDR3 bases: TGTGCCAGCAGCCCATACCGAGATGGCCACACCTTC. Protein sequence: CASSPYRDGHTF.

This clonotype appeared many times. The chain couples TRBV28 to TRBJ2-7, with 7 bases matching TRBD1. Germline V gives CDR1 MDHEN, CDR2 SYDVKM. This CDR3 is 13 amino acids long. V gave up 2 bases and J gave up 3 bases; unmatched junction bases: 1. The CDR3 bases are TGTGCCAGCAGTTTAAGGGGGCTCTACGAGCAGTACTTC. Translated, it gives CASSLRGLYEQYF.

This clonotype came up many times. This CDR3 is CASTSLGREAGELFF. The CDR3, as DNA: TGTGCCAGCACCTCCCTGGGGAGGGAGGCCGGGGAGCTGTTTTTT. The chain carries TRBV6-1 and TRBJ2-2; the match to TRBD2 covers 7 bases. With 7 bases clipped from V and 6 bases from J, the junction kept 11 bases outside the gene matches. This CDR3 contains 15 residues. Germline V lookup: CDR1 MNHNS, CDR2 SASEGT.

The table lists this clonotype with many counts. This sequence joins TRBV28 and TRBJ1-2, with D perhaps matching TRBD1 (6 bases). This CDR3 spans 17 amino acids. V gave up 4 bases and J gave up 5 bases, with 23 bases separating them. Germline V lookup: CDR1 MDHEN, CDR2 SYDVKM. CDR3 sequence reads: CASSSGTPDNYWYGYTF. CDR3 sequence (DNA): TGTGCCAGCAGTTCCGGGACACCTGACAATTATTGGTATGGCTACACCTTC.

The chain combines TRBV11-3 with TRBJ2-7; 8 bases map to TRBD2. The germline V gene has CDR1 SGHNT and CDR2 YENEEA. V lost 5 bases, J lost 6 bases, and 15 bases stayed unmatched. The CDR3 spans 16 residues. The CDR3 region has the DNA TGTGCCAGCAGCCCAGATACCGGGACTAGTATAAGCGAGCAGTACTTC. Amino acids: CASSPDTGTSISEQYF.

This clonotype was observed a handful of times. Given a much more abundant clone one base away, this may be a read error. Without the conserved terminal phenylalanine or tryptophan, this CDR3 likely stems from a read error. This chain uses TRBV25-1 with TRBJ1-1; 7 bases map to TRBD1. The CDR3 is made up of 16 amino acids. Germline trimming cut 2 bases from V and 1 base from J; bases unmatched to any gene: 7. The germline V gene has CDR1 MGHDK and CDR2 SYGVNS. The CDR3 loop reads CASSEAMAGGNTEAFL. The CDR3 DNA follows: TGTGCCAGCAGTGAAGCAATGGCAGGGGGGAACACTGAAGCTTTCCTT.

This clonotype was seen repeatedly, ten times or more. The chain employs TRBV18 and TRBJ2-1, with TRBD1 as a possible D gene (6 bases). Per germline, CDR1 KGHSH and CDR2 LQKENI. The germline V and J ends were trimmed by 2 bases and 8 bases, with 13 bases remaining between them. The CDR3 has 14 residues. The CDR3 loop reads CASSPRTASDEQFF. CDR3 coding DNA: TGTGCCAGCTCACCAAGGACAGCGTCGGATGAGCAGTTCTTC. The whole variable domain, remainder taken from reference TRBV18 and TRBJ2-1, is NAGVMQNPRHLVRRRGQEARLRCSPMKGHSHVYWYRQLPEEGLKFMVYLQKENIIDESGMPKERFSAEFPKEGPSILRIQQVVRGDSAAYFCASSPRTASDEQFFGPGTRLTVL.

This clonotype was seen a few times. A read error may explain this, as a much larger clone is one base away. V gene TRBV28 combines with J gene TRBJ1-2; 11 nucleotides match TRBD1. CDR1 and CDR2 from the germline V gene are MDHEN and SYDVKM. Trimming at V came to 5 bases and at J to 11 bases, leaving 7 bases not matched to a gene. This CDR3 comprises 13 residues. For the CDR3, the DNA is TGTGCCAGCAGTGTGGGACAGGGGGGGCAGTACACCTTC. Translating gives CASSVGQGGQYTF.

This clonotype has a count of ten or more. V gene TRBV2 combines with J gene TRBJ1-5, with D perhaps matching TRBD1 (6 bases). With 7 bases removed from V and 0 bases from J, the gap between germline ends came to 13 bases. The CDR3 length is 15 residues. Germline-derived CDR1 and CDR2 are SNHLY and FYNNEI. The CDR3 is CASNRGVYSNQPQHF. Written as DNA, the CDR3 is TGTGCCAGCAATAGGGGGGTTTATAGCAATCAGCCCCAGCATTTT.

As DNA, the CDR3 is TGCAGTGCTAGAGAGTTTAAGGGACTTCTAAACGGCGGGACTGAAGCTTTCTTT. Translating it yields CSAREFKGLLNGGTEAFF. This chain connects TRBV20-1 to TRBJ1-1; possibly TRBD1 for D (5 bases). The CDR3 extends over 18 amino acids. The V gene's germline CDR1 is DFQATT and CDR2 SNEGSKA (reference sequence). Deletions cut 0 bases from V and 5 bases from J, with 25 bases between.

This clonotype was seen repeatedly, ten times or more. The chain uses TRBV3-1 and TRBJ2-1; 7 nucleotides align to TRBD2. V lost 2 bases, J lost 12 bases, and 16 bases stayed unmatched. The CDR3 loop spans 16 amino acids. Germline lookup yields CDR1 LGHDT and CDR2 YNNKEL (reference sequence). The CDR3 nucleotides read TGTGCCAGCAGCCAACGCGGACGGCGGGAGTCATTACGGCAGTTCTTC. Translation gives CASSQRGRRESLRQFF.

Many counts were recorded for this clonotype. CDR3 protein: CASSYSLTMNTEAFF. CDR3 nucleotides: TGTGCCAGCAGTTACTCTCTTACGATGAACACTGAAGCTTTCTTT. The chain joins TRBV6-5 to TRBJ1-1; D is unresolved. There are 15 residues in the CDR3. The V end was cut by 0 bases, the J end by 0 bases, with 8 bases between. Germline CDR1 MNHEY, CDR2 SVGAGI.

This clonotype showed up many times. J is TRBJ1-2 and V is TRBV19; 7 bases line up with TRBD1. The CDR3 is 15 amino acids. Germline V CDR1 and CDR2: LNHDA, SQIVND (reference sequence). V was pared by 3 bases and J by 7 bases, with 11 bases of the junction left unmatched. The CDR3 sequence is CASSISVRGIRGYTF. CDR3 DNA: TGTGCCAGTAGTATTTCCGTCAGGGGGATTCGTGGCTACACCTTC.

This clonotype was counted many times. J is TRBJ1-2 and V is TRBV20-1; possibly TRBD1 for D (6 bases). The CDR3 loop spans 11 amino acids. CDR1 and CDR2 from the germline V gene are DFQATT and SNEGSKA (reference sequence). With 3 bases removed from V and 8 bases from J, the gap between germline ends came to 10 bases. CDR3 sequence: CSASWGGGYTF. In nucleotides, the CDR3 is TGCAGTGCTAGTTGGGGGGGCGGCTACACCTTC.

This clonotype has more than one count but fewer than ten. The gene calls are TRBV20-1 and TRBJ2-3; D remains unclear. The CDR3 extends over 12 amino acids. Trimming removed 5 bases at V and 2 bases at J, with 8 bases between. CDR1 and CDR2 (germline): DFQATT, SNEGSKA (reference sequence). As DNA, the CDR3 is TGCAGTGCTGGGGAAACCACAGATACGCAGTATTTT. It codes for CSAGETTDTQYF.

A few counts support this clonotype. This chain links TRBV6-1 with TRBJ1-1, with no clear D. This CDR3 comprises 14 residues. Germline assignment: CDR1 MNHNS and CDR2 SASEGT. V shed 6 bases and J shed 5 bases, with 16 bases lying between them. The CDR3 DNA reads TGTGCCAGCAGGGGGTCCGCTTCCGGGACTGAAGCTTTCTTT. This codes for CASRGSASGTEAFF.

The rearrangement uses TRBV15 and TRBJ2-2, with 8 bases fitting TRBD2. V was pared by 1 base and J by 7 bases, with 8 bases of the junction left unmatched. The CDR3 spans 16 residues. Germline-derived CDR1 and CDR2 are LNHNV and YYDKDF (reference sequence). CDR3 in DNA: TGTGCCACCAGCAGAGGACTCTCGGCGGGAGGCGGGGAGCTGTTTTTT. Translating it yields CATSRGLSAGGGELFF.

This clonotype has a count of ten or more. The gene calls are TRBV30 and TRBJ1-4, with 9 bases that match TRBD1. Per the germline V gene, CDR1 is GTSNPN and CDR2 is SVGIG (reference sequence). The CDR3 covers 14 residues. V shed 3 bases, J shed 8 bases, and the junction held 7 bases outside the gene matches. The CDR3 nucleotides are TGTGCCTGGAGCTCTGGACAGGGGAGAGAAAAACTGTTTTTT. Amino acid sequence: CAWSSGQGREKLFF.

This clonotype has a count of ten or more. V and J are TRBV2 and TRBJ1-2; 8 nucleotides match TRBD1. The CDR3 has 13 residues. From germline, CDR1 is SNHLY and CDR2 FYNNEI. The trim removed 3 bases at V and 6 bases at J, leaving 3 bases unmatched. The CDR3 DNA is TGTGCCAGCAGTGACGGGACAGGAAATGGCTACACCTTC. Translating it yields CASSDGTGNGYTF. Variable domain in full (rest from reference TRBV2 and TRBJ1-2): EPEVTQTPSHQVTQMGQEVILRCVPISNHLYFYWYRQILGQKVEFLVSFYNNEISEKSEIFDDQFSVERPDGSNFTLKIRSTKLEDSAMYFCASSDGTGNGYTFGSGTRLTVV.